This is a list of T cell receptor beta chains from one sample in a study of spatial heterogeneity in lung cancer. TCRdb used MiXCR to reprocess the 5' RACE reads, holding one entry per CDR3 protein. The table records 40,000 to 45,000 distinct CDR3 sequences, around 15% of them present only once. Sequenced material: PBMCs, taken at surgery. The source of these receptors is a male donor with early-stage non-small cell lung cancer. CDR3s include the opening cysteine and the closing phenylalanine or tryptophan. D genes are given only for firm matches. Some rows have no size entry. The others give once, few or many, or a class for an expanded clone.

v_gene	abundance	d_gene	j_gene	CDR3nt	CDR3aa
TRBV2	.	.	TRBJ2-7	TGTGCCAGCAGTGAGGGCAGGGGTAGTTACGAGCAGTACTTC	CASSEGRGSYEQYF
TRBV29-1	many	.	TRBJ2-3	TGCAGCGTGACGGCGCTGGGCACAGATACGCAGTATTTT	CSVTALGTDTQYF
TRBV9	.	.	TRBJ2-3	TGTGCCAGCAGCCCCAGCGCTGGTAGCACAGATACGCAGTATTTT	CASSPSAGSTDTQYF
TRBV29-1	few	TRBD2	TRBJ2-1	TGCAGCATGGGACTAGCGGGAGCCGGTGAGCAGTTCTTC	CSMGLAGAGEQFF
TRBV7-2	many	TRBD1	TRBJ2-6	TGTGCCAGCAGCCCGGGACAGGGAATCTCTGGGGCCAACGTCCTGACTTTC	CASSPGQGISGANVLTF
TRBV29-1	many	.	TRBJ1-6	TGCAGCGTTGGTCCACCCCTCCACTTT	CSVGPPLHF
TRBV20-1	.	TRBD1	TRBJ2-2	TGCAGTGCTCCCGACAGGGTTGGGAACACCGGGGAGCTGTTTTTT	CSAPDRVGNTGELFF
TRBV29-1	few	TRBD1	TRBJ1-2	TGCAGCGCCGGGACAGGGGAGAACTATGGCTACACCTTC	CSAGTGENYGYTF
TRBV11-2	many	.	TRBJ1-1	TGTGCCAGCAGCGTCAGTGTGGACACTGAAGCTTTCTTT	CASSVSVDTEAFF
TRBV19	.	.	TRBJ1-5	TGTGCCAGTAGTGGGGGAGTTGGAAGGGGTCAGCCCCAGCATTTT	CASSGGVGRGQPQHF
TRBV4-3	few	.	TRBJ2-7	TGCGCCAGCAGCCAAGGGGGTGGGATAGGCGACGAGCAGTACTTC	CASSQGGGIGDEQYF
TRBV5-6	.	TRBD2	TRBJ2-3	TGTGCCAGCAGCTTTGCGGGAGGAAGGGCAGATACGCAGTATTTT	CASSFAGGRADTQYF
TRBV29-1	few	.	TRBJ2-2	TGCAGCGTTCAGGGGCCCGGGGAGCTGTTTTTT	CSVQGPGELFF
TRBV9	.	TRBD1	TRBJ2-5	TGTGCCAGCAGCCCCCGGACAGGGTCAGAGACCCAGTACTTC	CASSPRTGSETQYF
TRBV15	.	.	TRBJ2-7	TGTGCCACCAGCAGAAATCTGTCCCCAAGCTCCTACGAGCAGTACTTC	CATSRNLSPSSYEQYF
TRBV5-1	.	.	TRBJ1-2	TGCGCCAGCAGCTTGGATGGCAGTAACTATGGCTACACCTTC	CASSLDGSNYGYTF
TRBV18	.	TRBD1	TRBJ1-4	TGTGCCAGCTCAGGGACAGGAGGCGAAAAACTGTTTTTT	CASSGTGGEKLFF
TRBV23-1	many	TRBD1	TRBJ2-2	TGCGCCAGCAGTCGATCAAGGACAGGGGGCTACGGGGAGCTGTTTTTT	CASSRSRTGGYGELFF
TRBV11-3	few	TRBD2	TRBJ2-1	TGTGCCAGCAGCCCACGGGAAGCGGGAGGGTTGGATGAGCAGTTCTTC	CASSPREAGGLDEQFF
TRBV7-3	.	.	TRBJ1-1	TGTGCCAGCAGCTCGACAGTCGGGGGAAACACTGAAGCTTTCTTT	CASSSTVGGNTEAFF
TRBV5-1	few	.	TRBJ1-6	TGCGCCAGCAGCTCCGGGACACCCAATTCACCCCTCCACTTT	CASSSGTPNSPLHF
TRBV9	.	.	TRBJ2-2	TGTGCCAGCAGCGTTGGAGTCGGGAACACCGGGGAGCTGTTTTTT	CASSVGVGNTGELFF
TRBV28	few	TRBD1	TRBJ2-1	TGTGCCAGCAGTTCTCCGGGACAGGGGTTTAATGAGCAGTTCTTC	CASSSPGQGFNEQFF
TRBV7-3	.	.	TRBJ1-1	TGTGCCAGCAGCCCTAACAGTGGGGGCACTGAAGCTTTCTTT	CASSPNSGGTEAFF
TRBV2	.	TRBD2	TRBJ2-1	TGTGCCAGCAGTGGTATCAGCGGGAGGGTAAATGAGCAGTTCTTC	CASSGISGRVNEQFF
TRBV5-5	few	TRBD1	TRBJ1-2	TGTGCCAGCAGCCCACAGGGGAATCGGTATGGCTACACCTTC	CASSPQGNRYGYTF
TRBV28	few	TRBD1	TRBJ2-2	TGTGCCAGCAGTCGGACAGGGGCCCCCTCGAACACCGGGGAGCTGTTTTTT	CASSRTGAPSNTGELFF
TRBV5-4	.	TRBD1	TRBJ2-7	TGTGCCAGCAGCGGGATAGGACAGGGGGCCTACGAGCAGTACTTC	CASSGIGQGAYEQYF
TRBV5-1	.	.	TRBJ2-5	TGCGCCAGCGGAGACGACACCCACCAAGAGACCCAGTACTTC	CASGDDTHQETQYF